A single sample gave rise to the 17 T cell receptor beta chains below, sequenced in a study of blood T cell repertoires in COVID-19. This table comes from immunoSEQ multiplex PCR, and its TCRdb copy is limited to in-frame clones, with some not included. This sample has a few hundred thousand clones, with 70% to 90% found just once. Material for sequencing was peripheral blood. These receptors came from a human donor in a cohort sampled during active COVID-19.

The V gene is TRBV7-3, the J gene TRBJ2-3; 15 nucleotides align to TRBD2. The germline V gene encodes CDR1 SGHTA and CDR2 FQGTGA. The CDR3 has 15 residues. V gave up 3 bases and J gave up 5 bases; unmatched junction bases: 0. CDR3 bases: TGTGCCAGCAGCTTGGGACTAGCGGGAGGAGATACGCAGTATTTT. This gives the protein CASSLGLAGGDTQYF.

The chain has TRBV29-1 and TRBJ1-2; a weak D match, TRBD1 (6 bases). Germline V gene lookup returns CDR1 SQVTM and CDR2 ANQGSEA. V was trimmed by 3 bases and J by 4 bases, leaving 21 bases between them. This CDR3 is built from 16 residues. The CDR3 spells CSVDNSRQGPLYGYTF. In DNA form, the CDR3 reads TGCAGCGTTGACAACTCGAGGCAGGGGCCCCTCTATGGCTACACCTTC.

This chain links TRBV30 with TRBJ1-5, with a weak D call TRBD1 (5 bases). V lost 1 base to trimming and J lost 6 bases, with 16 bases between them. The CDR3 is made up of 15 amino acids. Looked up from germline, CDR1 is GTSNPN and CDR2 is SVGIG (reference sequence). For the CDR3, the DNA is TGTGCCTGGAGTGACCGGGGGGGAGATGGTCAGCCCCAGCATTTT. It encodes CAWSDRGGDGQPQHF.

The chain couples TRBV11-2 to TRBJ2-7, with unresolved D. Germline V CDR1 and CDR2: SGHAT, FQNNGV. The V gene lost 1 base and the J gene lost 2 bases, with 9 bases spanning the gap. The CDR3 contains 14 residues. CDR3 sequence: CASSLGGSPYEQYF. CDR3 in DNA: TGTGCCAGCAGCTTAGGTGGCTCGCCCTACGAGCAGTACTTC.

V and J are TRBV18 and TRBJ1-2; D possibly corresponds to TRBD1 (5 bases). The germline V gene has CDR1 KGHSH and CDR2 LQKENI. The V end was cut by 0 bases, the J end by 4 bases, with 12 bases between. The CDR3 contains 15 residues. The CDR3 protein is CASSPPAGEIYGYTF. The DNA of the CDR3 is TGTGCCAGCTCACCACCAGCGGGGGAGATCTATGGCTACACCTTC.

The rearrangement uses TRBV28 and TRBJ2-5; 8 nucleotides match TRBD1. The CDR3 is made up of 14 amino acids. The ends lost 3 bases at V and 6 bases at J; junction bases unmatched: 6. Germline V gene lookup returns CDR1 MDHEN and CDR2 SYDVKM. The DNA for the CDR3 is TGTGCCAGCAGTTTCAAGGACAGGGCGAAGACCCAGTACTTC. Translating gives CASSFKDRAKTQYF.

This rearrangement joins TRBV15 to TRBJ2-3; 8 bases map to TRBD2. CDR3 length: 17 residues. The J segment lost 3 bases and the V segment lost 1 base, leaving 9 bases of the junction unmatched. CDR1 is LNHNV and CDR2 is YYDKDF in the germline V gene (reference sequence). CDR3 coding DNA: TGTGCCACCAGCAGAGTTGTAATTGGCGGGGGGACAGATACGCAGTATTTT. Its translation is CATSRVVIGGGTDTQYF.

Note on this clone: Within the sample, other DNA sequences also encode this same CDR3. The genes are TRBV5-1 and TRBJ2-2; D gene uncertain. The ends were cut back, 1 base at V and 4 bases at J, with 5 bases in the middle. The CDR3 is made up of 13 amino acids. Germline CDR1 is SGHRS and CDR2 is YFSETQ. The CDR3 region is CASSLSVTGELFF. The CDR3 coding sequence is TGCGCCAGCAGCTTGTCCGTCACCGGGGAGCTGTTTTTT.

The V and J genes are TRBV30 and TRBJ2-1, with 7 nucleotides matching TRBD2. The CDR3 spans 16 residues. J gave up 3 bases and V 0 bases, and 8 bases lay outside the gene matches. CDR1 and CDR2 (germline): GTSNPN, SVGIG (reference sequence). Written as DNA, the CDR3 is TGTGCCTGGAGTGTACGGGGTCGGGGGGACTACAATGAGCAGTTCTTC. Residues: CAWSVRGRGDYNEQFF. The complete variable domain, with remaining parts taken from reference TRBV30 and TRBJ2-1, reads SQTIHQWPATLVQPVGSPLSLECTVEGTSNPNLYWYRQAAGRGLQLLFYSVGIGQISSEVPQNLSASRPQDRQFILSSKKLLLSDSGFYLCAWSVRGRGDYNEQFFGPGTRLTVL.

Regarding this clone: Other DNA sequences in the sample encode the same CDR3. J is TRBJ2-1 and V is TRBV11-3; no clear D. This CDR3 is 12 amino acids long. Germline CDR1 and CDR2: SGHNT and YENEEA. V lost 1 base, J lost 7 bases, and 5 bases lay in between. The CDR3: CASSLGRNEQFF. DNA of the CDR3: TGTGCCAGCAGCTTAGGTAGAAATGAGCAGTTCTTC.

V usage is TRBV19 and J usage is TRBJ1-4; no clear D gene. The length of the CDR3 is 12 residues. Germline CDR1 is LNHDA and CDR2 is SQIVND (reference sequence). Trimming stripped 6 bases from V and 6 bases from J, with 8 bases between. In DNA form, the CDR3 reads TGTGCCAGTAGCAACAGAGATGAAAAACTGTTTTTT. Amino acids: CASSNRDEKLFF.

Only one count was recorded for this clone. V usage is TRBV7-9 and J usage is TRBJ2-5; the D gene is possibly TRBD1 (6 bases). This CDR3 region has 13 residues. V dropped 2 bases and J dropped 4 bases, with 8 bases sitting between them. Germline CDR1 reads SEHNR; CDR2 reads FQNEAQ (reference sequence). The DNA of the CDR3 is TGTGCCAGCAGCTTACAGGGGTTAGAGACCCAGTACTTC. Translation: CASSLQGLETQYF.

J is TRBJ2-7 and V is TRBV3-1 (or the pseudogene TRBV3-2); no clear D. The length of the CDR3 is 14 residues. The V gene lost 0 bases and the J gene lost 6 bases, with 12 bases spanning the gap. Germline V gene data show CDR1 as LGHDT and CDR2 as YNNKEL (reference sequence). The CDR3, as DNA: TGTGCCAGCAGCCAAGATCTTACGGTCTCCGAGCAGTACTTC. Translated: CASSQDLTVSEQYF.

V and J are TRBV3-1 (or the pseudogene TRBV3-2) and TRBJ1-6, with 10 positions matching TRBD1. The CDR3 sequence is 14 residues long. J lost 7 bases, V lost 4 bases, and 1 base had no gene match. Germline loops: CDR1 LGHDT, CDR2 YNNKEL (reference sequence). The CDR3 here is CASSLGQGNSPLHF. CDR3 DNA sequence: TGTGCCAGCAGCCTGGGACAGGGGAATTCACCCCTCCACTTT.

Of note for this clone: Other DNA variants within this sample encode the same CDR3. Here the CDR3 DNA reads TGTGCCAGCGGGACAGACAATCAGCCCCAGCATTTT. Protein sequence: CASGTDNQPQHF. The chain carries TRBV7-9 and TRBJ1-5, with TRBD1 identical over 7 bases. Germline trimming cut 8 bases from V and 3 bases from J; bases unmatched to any gene: 1. Per germline, CDR1 SEHNR and CDR2 FQNEAQ (reference sequence). The CDR3 length is 12 residues.

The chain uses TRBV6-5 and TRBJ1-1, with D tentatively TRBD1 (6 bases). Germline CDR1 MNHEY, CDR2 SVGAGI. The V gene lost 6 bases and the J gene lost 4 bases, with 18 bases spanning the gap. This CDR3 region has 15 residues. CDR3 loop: CASRGYRVTSTEAFF. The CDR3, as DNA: TGTGCCAGCAGAGGATACAGGGTTACAAGCACTGAAGCTTTCTTT.

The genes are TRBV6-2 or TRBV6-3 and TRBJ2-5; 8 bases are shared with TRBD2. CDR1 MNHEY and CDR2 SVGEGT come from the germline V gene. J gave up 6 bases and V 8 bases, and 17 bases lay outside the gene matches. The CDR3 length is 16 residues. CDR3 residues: CASGLAGGDPPKTQYF. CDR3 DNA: TGTGCCAGCGGCCTCGCGGGGGGCGACCCCCCGAAGACCCAGTACTTC.